One sample yielded the 23 T cell receptor beta chains listed below, sequenced in a study of TIL therapy for anti-PD-1-resistant metastatic lung cancer. This was the immunoSEQ v3 assay. Only in-frame clones appear in the TCRdb table, and some are missing; sequencing was by immunoSEQ multiplex PCR. The sample yields approximately 87,000 clones, about two thirds seen once. Time point of the sample: pre-treatment sample, taken before nivolumab and TIL therapy. Most excised metastases sampled were pleural nodules or supraclavicular lymph nodes. The sequencing here drew on tumor tissue, taken at baseline. Receptor source: a person aged 25 to 85 with non-small cell lung cancer.

This chain joins TRBV30 and TRBJ1-2; tentative D call: TRBD1 (5 bases). Germline loops: CDR1 GTSNPN, CDR2 SVGIG (reference sequence). The CDR3 totals 14 residues. V gave up 3 bases and J gave up 8 bases, with 19 bases separating them. As DNA, the CDR3 is TGTGCCTGGAGCTGGCGGGGGTGGAGTATCGGCTACACCTTC. As protein: CAWSWRGWSIGYTF.

This clone appeared a few times. The chain has TRBV18 and TRBJ2-3; D remains unclear. Germline CDR1 and CDR2: KGHSH and LQKENI. The CDR3 contains 13 residues. V was clipped by 4 bases and J by 6 bases, with 11 bases between them. The CDR3 bases are TGTGCCAGCTCACTCGACCCCCAGGATACGCAGTATTTT. It specifies CASSLDPQDTQYF.

This clone was counted a few times. The chain employs TRBV5-5 and TRBJ2-7, with D possibly being TRBD2 (6 bases). V was shortened by 4 bases and J by 3 bases, with 17 bases between the two germline ends. The CDR3 totals 15 residues. CDR1 SGHKS and CDR2 YYEKEE come from the germline V gene (reference sequence). The CDR3 here is CASSATSRGYYEQYF. For the CDR3, the DNA is TGTGCCAGCAGCGCCACTTCCCGGGGGTACTACGAGCAGTACTTC. The full variable domain, its missing parts supplied by reference TRBV5-5 and TRBJ2-7, is DAGVTQSPTHLIKTRGQQVTLRCSPISGHKSVSWYQQVLGQGPQFIFQYYEKEERGRGNFPDRFSARQFPNYSSELNVNALLLGDSALYLCASSATSRGYYEQYFGPGTRLTVT.

The V call is TRBV3-1 (or the pseudogene TRBV3-2), the J call TRBJ2-3; the match to TRBD2 covers 11 bases. From germline, CDR1 is LGHDT and CDR2 YNNKEL (reference sequence). The CDR3 has 16 residues. V trimming: 4 bases; J trimming: 5 bases; junction bases outside the gene matches: 8. The CDR3 coding sequence is TGTGCCAGCAGCCCCCTACTAGCGGGAGCGGGAGATACGCAGTATTTT. It translates to CASSPLLAGAGDTQYF.

The CDR3 DNA is TGTGCCAGCAGTTATAATTCCGGTGCTAATTCACCCCTCCACTTT. As protein: CASSYNSGANSPLHF. The rearrangement joins TRBV6-6 to TRBJ1-6; D is unclear. The germline V and J ends were trimmed by 3 bases and 6 bases, with 12 bases remaining between them. Germline V gives CDR1 MNHNY, CDR2 SVGAGI (reference sequence). CDR3 length equals 15 residues.

The chain recombines TRBV5-8 with TRBJ2-5; TRBD1 matches at 9 bases. CDR3 length equals 14 residues. V lost 5 bases to trimming and J lost 5 bases; unmatched junction nucleotides: 7. The germline CDR1 and CDR2 sequences are SGHTS and YDEGEE. The CDR3 DNA is TGTGCCAGCAGTCGAGACAGGGGGGGGGAGACCCAGTACTTC. This translates into CASSRDRGGETQYF.

This sequence joins TRBV28 and TRBJ2-3, with TRBD1 matching 7 bases. V trimming: 6 bases; J trimming: 2 bases; junction bases outside the gene matches: 14. The length of the CDR3 is 17 residues. Per the germline V gene, CDR1 is MDHEN and CDR2 is SYDVKM. In DNA, the CDR3 is TGTGCCAGCAGCCTGCTTGGGACAGAAGATTTCACAGATACGCAGTATTTT. Protein: CASSLLGTEDFTDTQYF.

This chain uses TRBV7-2 with TRBJ2-7; D unclear. The length of the CDR3 is 13 residues. CDR1 and CDR2 (germline): SGHTA, FQGNSA. Trimming shortened V by 1 base and J by 2 bases, and 6 bases separated the two germline ends. The CDR3 nucleotides are TGTGCCAGCAGCTTAGTGGTAACCTACGAGCAGTACTTC. As protein: CASSLVVTYEQYF.

The V call is TRBV5-1, the J call TRBJ2-7; 12 bases match TRBD2. The V gene end was trimmed by 0 bases and the J gene end by 0 bases; junction bases not matched to a gene: 10. The germline V gene has CDR1 SGHRS and CDR2 YFSETQ. This CDR3 comprises 19 residues. This CDR3 is CASSLGRTSGTLSSYEQYF. CDR3 nucleotides: TGCGCCAGCAGCTTGGGGAGGACTAGCGGGACTTTAAGCTCCTACGAGCAGTACTTC.

The chain has TRBV28 and TRBJ2-4; unclear D gene. The CDR3 sequence is 13 residues long. Looked up from germline, CDR1 is MDHEN and CDR2 is SYDVKM. Trimming pared 3 bases from V and 6 bases from J, leaving 9 bases between. The CDR3 coding sequence is TGTGCCAGCAGTTTCAGTAATACAAACATTCAGTACTTC. It is translated as CASSFSNTNIQYF.

This clone was found a few times. The rearrangement links TRBV28 to TRBJ1-2, with 7 bases aligning to TRBD1. This CDR3 contains 13 residues. V was pared by 2 bases and J by 8 bases, with 5 bases of the junction left unmatched. The germline gives CDR1 MDHEN, CDR2 SYDVKM. Here the CDR3 reads CASSLPTGLGYTF. The CDR3 DNA sequence: TGTGCCAGCAGTTTACCGACAGGGCTAGGCTACACCTTC.

This clone was seen repeatedly, ten times or more. The chain combines TRBV7-2 with TRBJ1-6; a weak D match, TRBD1 (5 bases). The germline V gene has CDR1 SGHTA and CDR2 FQGNSA. The CDR3 is 17 residues long. Trimming pared 1 base from V and 14 bases from J, leaving 24 bases between. CDR3 amino acids: CASSLGTGPTGVVTLHF. DNA for the CDR3: TGTGCCAGCAGCTTAGGGACGGGCCCCACAGGTGTGGTTACCCTCCACTTT.

The chain links TRBV28 to TRBJ2-7, with no clear D. CDR3 length: 16 residues. Germline V gene lookup returns CDR1 MDHEN and CDR2 SYDVKM. The V gene lost 3 bases and the J gene lost 1 base, with 16 bases spanning the gap. The CDR3 region is CASSFSYRLVSYEQYF. The CDR3 DNA follows: TGTGCCAGCAGTTTTAGCTACCGGTTGGTTTCCTACGAGCAGTACTTC.

The V and J genes are TRBV11-1 and TRBJ2-7, with TRBD2 as a possible D gene (5 bases). The CDR3 is 15 residues long. V was pared by 0 bases and J by 3 bases, with 12 bases between. Germline-derived CDR1 and CDR2 are SGHAT and FQDESV (reference sequence). The CDR3 sequence is CASSLAGDKVYEQYF. The CDR3 region has the DNA TGTGCCAGCAGCTTAGCGGGAGACAAGGTCTACGAGCAGTACTTC.

This rearrangement joins TRBV15 to TRBJ2-7; weak D call: TRBD1 (6 bases). Germline V CDR1 and CDR2: LNHNV, YYDKDF (reference sequence). The CDR3 has 14 residues. Trimming took off 3 bases at V and 3 bases at J, with 12 bases between the two ends. CDR3 amino acids: CATSSATTGYEQYF. The DNA for the CDR3 is TGTGCCACCAGCAGCGCCACGACAGGCTACGAGCAGTACTTC.

The chain couples TRBV28 to TRBJ1-5; D uncertain. The CDR3 consists of 15 residues. Germline CDR1 reads MDHEN; CDR2 reads SYDVKM. Between the trimmed V and J ends, which lost 6 bases and 2 bases, there was a span of 14 bases. The CDR3 here is CASSSPGRGNQPQHF. The CDR3 nucleotides are TGTGCCAGCAGCTCACCCGGACGGGGCAATCAGCCCCAGCATTTT.

This clone was seen a handful of times. The rearrangement links TRBV30 to TRBJ2-3; TRBD1 agrees at 12 bases. CDR3 length: 14 amino acids. Trimming at V came to 5 bases and at J to 5 bases, leaving 5 bases not matched to a gene. The V gene's germline CDR1 is GTSNPN and CDR2 SVGIG (reference sequence). The CDR3 DNA reads TGTGCCTGGGGGGGGACAGGGGGCGGAGATACGCAGTATTTT. Translated: CAWGGTGGGDTQYF.

The V call is TRBV5-1, the J call TRBJ2-5; maybe TRBD2 (7 bases). V was clipped by 4 bases and J by 5 bases, with 15 bases between them. From germline, CDR1 is SGHRS and CDR2 YFSETQ. The CDR3 is 14 residues long. CDR3 residues: CASSRGTGGETQYF. In DNA form, the CDR3 reads TGCGCCAGCAGCCGGGGTACGGGGGGCGAGACCCAGTACTTC.

The chain carries TRBV18 and TRBJ1-6, with 7 bases lining up with TRBD1. Germline trimming cut 3 bases from V and 8 bases from J; bases unmatched to any gene: 4. This CDR3 spans 14 amino acids. Germline-derived CDR1 and CDR2 are KGHSH and LQKENI. The CDR3 region has the DNA TGTGCCAGCTCACCGACAGGGAAGGATTCACCCCTCCACTTT. Its translation is CASSPTGKDSPLHF.

The chain employs TRBV5-8 and TRBJ2-2, with unresolved D. There are 12 residues in the CDR3. V lost 2 bases to trimming and J lost 7 bases, with 6 bases between them. The germline CDR1 and CDR2 sequences are SGHTS and YDEGEE. CDR3 residues: CASSFYHGELFF. In DNA form, the CDR3 reads TGTGCCAGCAGCTTTTATCACGGGGAGCTGTTTTTT.

This clone was recorded at least ten times. The gene calls are TRBV13 and TRBJ1-3; maybe TRBD1 (5 bases). Deletions cut 5 bases from V and 4 bases from J, with 21 bases between. The CDR3 covers 17 residues. From germline, CDR1 is PRHDT and CDR2 FYEKMQ (reference sequence). The CDR3 protein is CASSLPRREGGGNTIYF. CDR3 nucleotide sequence: TGTGCCAGCAGCCTCCCCCGCAGGGAGGGCGGAGGAAACACCATATATTTT.

The chain recombines TRBV3-1 (or the pseudogene TRBV3-2) with TRBJ2-7; 14 bases agree with TRBD2. The V segment lost 3 bases and the J segment 5 bases; nucleotides outside the gene matches: 3. Germline V CDR1 and CDR2: LGHDT, YNNKEL (reference sequence). This CDR3 has 15 residues. CDR3 DNA sequence: TGTGCCAGCAGCCAGGGACTAGCGGGGGTTCACGAGCAGTACTTC. It specifies CASSQGLAGVHEQYF.

As for this clone: Germline and junction disagree at one end, which may indicate a read error. V and J are TRBV6-2 or TRBV6-3 and TRBJ1-2; D gene unclear. This CDR3 is 12 amino acids long. The germline V gene has CDR1 MNHEY and CDR2 SVGEGT. Here the CDR3 DNA reads TGTGCCAGCAGTCACTCCCCCAGGGGCTACACCTTC. It yields the protein CASSHSPRGYTF.